This T cell receptor beta chain was profiled in a study of blood T cells in healthy people across ages. Study-level points and caveats: Strong correlation existed between TCR beta diversity and naive T cell percentage. PBMCs that were unsorted prevented a conclusive naive versus antigen-experienced comparison.

Alongside a J-beta primer mix, a sample-barcoded 5' primer served in a second PCR lasting about 6 to 12 cycles. MiXCR, applied by TCRdb to the 5' RACE reads, yields one record per CDR3 protein. The sample contains 1.5 million or so distinct CDR3 sequences, roughly two fifths of which appear only once. Points on this clonotype: Its antigen is unknown.

The sequence was collected from a woman under 30 in good health. Sequenced material: blood.

In DNA, the CDR3 is TGTGCCAGCAGTTTATGGGCTCGCGGGAGAGAGACCCAGTACTTC. Translation gives CASSLWARGRETQYF. This sequence joins TRBV12-3 or TRBV12-4 and TRBJ2-5, with 7 bases fitting TRBD2. This CDR3 region has 15 residues. Trimming at V came to 2 bases and at J to 4 bases, leaving 7 bases not matched to a gene.